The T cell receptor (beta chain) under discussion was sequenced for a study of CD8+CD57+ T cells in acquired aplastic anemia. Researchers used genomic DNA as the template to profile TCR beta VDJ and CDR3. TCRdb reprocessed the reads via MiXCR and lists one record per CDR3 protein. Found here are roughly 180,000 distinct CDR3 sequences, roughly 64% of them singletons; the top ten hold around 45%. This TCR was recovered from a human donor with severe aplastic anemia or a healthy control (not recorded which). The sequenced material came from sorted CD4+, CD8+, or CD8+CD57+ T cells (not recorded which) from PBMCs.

CDR3 amino acids: CASSGNQPQHF. The CDR3 region has the DNA TGTGCCAGTAGCGGAAATCAGCCCCAGCATTTT. The chain employs TRBV19 and TRBJ1-5; unclear D gene. From germline, CDR1 is LNHDA and CDR2 SQIVND (reference sequence). The CDR3 contains 11 residues. V shed 6 bases and J shed 4 bases, with 4 bases lying between them. The entire variable domain, with the rest obtained from reference TRBV19 and TRBJ1-5, is as follows: DGGITQSPKYLFRKEGQNVTLSCEQNLNHDAMYWYRQDPGQGLRLIYYSQIVNDFQKGDIAEGYSVSREKKESFPLTVTSAQKNPTAFYLCASSGNQPQHFGDGTRLSIL.